This is a list of T cell receptor beta chains from one sample in a study of T-cell reconstitution after alpha-beta-depleted transplantation in children. Each CDR3 protein gets one entry after TCRdb re-called the PCR reads with MiXCR. The profile shows hundreds of thousands of distinct CDR3 sequences, 13% of them singletons. The sample consisted of PBMCs, taken before TCRalphabeta/CD19-depleted stem cell transplant. These receptors originate from a girl aged 2 to 10 with congenital amegakaryocytic thrombocytopenia, due to receive a stem cell transplant. Both conserved end residues are part of each CDR3. A D gene is named only where the DNA matches it firmly. The size of a clone is reported for some rows only, either as once, few or many, or as a class for expanded clones.

j_call v_call clone_size d_call cdr3_nt cdr3_aa
TRBJ1-2 TRBV5-5 NA NA TGTGCCAGCAGCTTGGTCCTGGTTTATTCTGGCGGCTACACCTTC CASSLVLVYSGGYTF
TRBJ2-6 TRBV12-3/TRBV12-4 NA NA TGTGCCAGCAGTTCGATCGTGCTGTCTGGGGCCAACGTCCTGACTTTC CASSSIVLSGANVLTF
TRBJ1-6 TRBV12-3/TRBV12-4 many NA NA CASTFGPGVNSPLHF
TRBJ2-6 TRBV4-2 many TRBD1 TGTGCCAGCAGCCAACCGGGACAGTCGATCTCTGGGGCCAACGTCCTGACTTTC CASSQPGQSISGANVLTF
TRBJ2-7 TRBV20-1 many NA TGCAGTGCCCCTGTAGGGAGTCTAAGCGAGCAGTACTTC CSAPVGSLSEQYF
TRBJ2-1 TRBV20-1 NA NA TGCAGTGCCAGACCCATCACTAGTGTGTCCTACAATGAGCAGTTCTTC CSARPITSVSYNEQFF
TRBJ2-1 TRBV2 NA TRBD2 TGTGCCAGCAGTGATGTGACTAGCGGGAGCCATGAGCAGTTCTTC CASSDVTSGSHEQFF
TRBJ2-3 TRBV7-2 many TRBD2 TGTGCCAGCAGCTTAGTAGTAGCGGGAAGCACAGATACGCAGTATTTT CASSLVVAGSTDTQYF
TRBJ2-7 TRBV29-1 many NA TGCAGCGTTGCCCCCCGGACCGACCCTTCCTACGAGCAGTACTTC CSVAPRTDPSYEQYF
TRBJ2-2 TRBV9 once TRBD2 TGTGCCAGCAGCGTAGTAGCGGGAGATACCGGGGAGCTGTTTTTT CASSVVAGDTGELFF
TRBJ1-2 TRBV5-1 NA NA TGCGCCAGCAGCTTGGTCGGGGCGAGACTCTATGGCTACACCTTC CASSLVGARLYGYTF
TRBJ2-7 TRBV20-1 NA TRBD1 TGCAGTTCGACAGGGGGAGACGAGCAGTACTTC CSSTGGDEQYF
TRBJ1-3 TRBV7-2 NA NA TGTGCCAGCAGCTTAGACTCAGGAGTCTCTGGAAACACCATATATTTT CASSLDSGVSGNTIYF
TRBJ2-7 TRBV5-5 few TRBD2 TGTGCCAGCAGCGGACTAGCGGGAGCCTACGAGCAGTACTTC CASSGLAGAYEQYF
TRBJ2-2 TRBV7-8 NA NA TGTGCCAGCAGCTACTTAGCTCGGTCCGGGGAGCTGTTTTTT CASSYLARSGELFF
TRBJ2-5 TRBV11-1 few NA TGTGCCAGCAGCTTACTCAGCGGAGACCAAGAGACCCAGTACTTC CASSLLSGDQETQYF
TRBJ2-5 TRBV4-1 few NA TGCGCCAGCAGCCAAGTTGTCCCAAGGGAGACCCAGTACTTC CASSQVVPRETQYF
TRBJ2-3 TRBV12-3/TRBV12-4 few NA TGTGCCAGCGGCGTCGGTTTGGTCAGCACAGATACGCAGTATTTT CASGVGLVSTDTQYF
TRBJ2-1 TRBV9 few NA TGTGCCAGCAGCGCCCGGAGTGAGCAGTTCTTC CASSARSEQFF
TRBJ2-3 TRBV4-1 many NA TGCGCCAGCAGCCGAGTTCCGGCAGATACGCAGTATTTT CASSRVPADTQYF
TRBJ2-7 TRBV5-1 NA NA TGCGCCAGCAGCATCGGGGAGGCCTACGAGCAGTACTTC CASSIGEAYEQYF
TRBJ2-7 TRBV5-1 many TRBD1 TGCGCCAGCAGCCCGGGGGGACAGGGCAGAAACGAGCAGTACTTC CASSPGGQGRNEQYF
TRBJ1-1 TRBV5-1 many NA TGCGCCAGCAGCTTGCTCTACATGAACACTGAAGCTTTCTTT CASSLLYMNTEAFF
TRBJ1-2 TRBV20-1 NA NA TGCAGTGCTAGAACGGTTGGGGGATATGGCTACACCTTC CSARTVGGYGYTF
TRBJ2-1 TRBV20-1 NA TRBD2 TGCAGTGCTAGAGATCGGGGACTAGCGGACAATGAGCAGTTCTTC CSARDRGLADNEQFF
TRBJ2-7 TRBV20-1 few NA TGCAGTGCTCAGTCAGCGGTTAGCTCCTACGAGCAGTACTTC CSAQSAVSSYEQYF
TRBJ2-1 TRBV12-3/TRBV12-4 many NA TGTGCCAGCAGCTACGGGACTTCGAAATACAATGAGCAGTTCTTC CASSYGTSKYNEQFF
TRBJ2-1 TRBV7-9 NA NA TGTGCCAGCAGCTTAAAGCGCCAGGGAGGTTCCTACAATGAGCAGTTCTTC CASSLKRQGGSYNEQFF
TRBJ2-1 TRBV6-6 NA NA TGTGCCAGCAGCTACCGGGCTCCCAATGAGCAGTTCTTC CASSYRAPNEQFF
TRBJ2-3 TRBV11-2 few TRBD2 TGTGCCAGCAGCTTAAGGGGCGGGAGGCCACGAAGGGGGACAGATACGCAGTATTTT CASSLRGGRPRRGTDTQYF
TRBJ2-3 TRBV29-1 many TRBD2 TGCAGCGTTGAAAGGCTAGCGGGGTCCACAGATACGCAGTATTTT CSVERLAGSTDTQYF
TRBJ1-2 TRBV25-1 few NA TGTGCCAGCAGTGCAGAAGTTAATAGGGGGAACGGCTACACCTTC CASSAEVNRGNGYTF
TRBJ2-3 TRBV29-1 few NA TGCAGCGTTTTGGGACCTACACCGACCGGCACAGATACGCAGTATTTT CSVLGPTPTGTDTQYF
TRBJ2-2 TRBV27 few NA TGTGCCAGCTCAGCCGGGACGTATGCCGGGGAGCTGTTTTTT CASSAGTYAGELFF
TRBJ2-1 TRBV9 few NA TGTGCCAGCAGCGTAGCCGGTCCGCGTCGCAATGAGCAGTTCTTC CASSVAGPRRNEQFF
TRBJ1-4 TRBV5-1 NA NA TGCGCCAGCAGCTTGGCCGGAACTGCAGAAACTAATGAAAAACTGTTTTTT CASSLAGTAETNEKLFF
TRBJ2-7 TRBV5-1 many NA TGCGCCAGCTACAGGGAAGTACACGAGCAGTACTTC CASYREVHEQYF
TRBJ2-3 TRBV7-9 few NA TGTGCCAGCAGCTTGGATGGTCGAGTCACAGATACGCAGTATTTT CASSLDGRVTDTQYF
TRBJ2-3 TRBV20-1 few NA TGCAGTGCCACGACAGCTACTAGCACAGATACGCAGTATTTT CSATTATSTDTQYF
TRBJ2-1 TRBV5-1 once TRBD1 TGCGCCAGCAGCGCCGCCGGGACAGGGGGCCGGGTTGAGCAGTTCTTC CASSAAGTGGRVEQFF
TRBJ1-1 TRBV12-3/TRBV12-4 many NA TGTGCCAGCAGTCTCCGGGACGAAGCTTTCTTT CASSLRDEAFF
TRBJ2-1 TRBV20-1 many NA TGCAGTGCACCGACTAGGGGTCCTATCTTTGAGCAGTTCTTC CSAPTRGPIFEQFF
TRBJ2-1 TRBV6-2/TRBV6-3 NA NA NA CASSTTSGYHNEQFFGPDEEFF
TRBJ2-7 TRBV12-3/TRBV12-4 many NA TGTGCCAGCAGTTTGGGGGCTAGTACTGAGCAGTACTTC CASSLGASTEQYF
TRBJ2-6 TRBV7-2 once NA TGTGCCAGCAGTTGGACGCCTGGGGCCAACGTCCTGACTTTC CASSWTPGANVLTF
TRBJ1-5 TRBV5-1 many NA TGCGCCAGCAGCTTTAGTGGCAATCAGCCCCAGCATTTT CASSFSGNQPQHF
TRBJ2-3 TRBV19 NA NA TGTGCCAGTAGTCCGCAGGGCGACACAGATACGCAGTATTTT CASSPQGDTDTQYF
TRBJ1-2 TRBV25-1 many NA TGTGCCAGCAGTGATTCGTCCGTACATGGCTACACCTTC CASSDSSVHGYTF
TRBJ2-7 TRBV3-1 many NA TGTGCCAGCAGCCAAGGGTACGGGAGTACCCACTACGAGCAGTACTTC CASSQGYGSTHYEQYF
TRBJ2-1 TRBV20-1 many NA TGCAGTGCTAGAGATGTAACGGGGAGGAGCTCCTACAATGAGCAGTTCTTC CSARDVTGRSSYNEQFF
TRBJ2-1 TRBV7-2 NA NA TGTGCCAGCAGCTCTTCCCCGTACGATCAGGGAACCTTCTTC CASSSSPYDQGTFF
TRBJ2-1 TRBV4-1 NA NA TGCGCCAGCAGCCAAGATCAAAAGACGGTTGAGCAGTTCTTC CASSQDQKTVEQFF
TRBJ2-1 TRBV14 NA NA TGTGCCAGCAGCCCCCCCCCGGGGACTTACAATGAGCAGTTCTTC CASSPPPGTYNEQFF
TRBJ2-1 TRBV10-1 few TRBD2 TGCGCCAGCAGCAAGGGACTAGCGGGAGAGCAGTTCTTC CASSKGLAGEQFF
TRBJ2-3 TRBV4-1 NA NA TGCGCCAGCAGCCAATCCTCTACGGCTGGGTGGGATACGCAGTATTTT CASSQSSTAGWDTQYF
TRBJ2-5 TRBV20-1 many TRBD2 TGCAGTGCCCATCTAGCGGGGGGCCAAGAGACCCAGTACTTC CSAHLAGGQETQYF